This T cell receptor (beta chain) is drawn from a study of blood T cell repertoires in COVID-19. Looking at the study overall: Sources were T cells, B-cell-depleted T cells, or PBMCs; the material itself was cDNA or gDNA.

TCRdb keeps only in-frame clones here, not all; method: immunoSEQ multiplex PCR. In the table there are 400,000 or so clones, roughly nine tenths of which are singletons. Trimming removed 1 base from V and 5 bases from J; junction bases left unmatched: 11. Germline V gene data show CDR1 as SGHTA and CDR2 as FQGTGA. The CDR3 extends over 19 amino acids. The sequence was collected from a man in his thirties or forties who had recovered from COVID-19. J is TRBJ1-6 and V is TRBV7-3, with 10 bases identical to TRBD1. The material sequenced was PBMCs or T cells enriched from blood (not recorded which). In DNA form, the CDR3 reads TGTGCCAGCAGCTTAAGCCCCCTCTCCGGGACAGGGGATAATTCACCCCTCCACTTT. It yields the protein CASSLSPLSGTGDNSPLHF.